These 20 T cell receptor beta chains were all obtained from the same sample, sequenced in a study of neurological immune-mediated disorders (dated by TCRdb to between 2018 and 2021). Libraries were constructed by 5' RACE. This sample was sequenced with an Illumina HiSeq 2500. TCRdb applied fastp at Q25 and MiXCR to the public reads, then kept only in-frame beta chains. Here each entry gathers all rows of one CDR3 protein and keeps the most common genes and DNA. In all, the sample holds some 60,000 distinct CDR3 sequences, and around 5.2% of those were seen once. The ten largest clones add up to 3% to 4% of the sample. Sequencing was performed on PBMCs. Receptors were obtained from a woman in her forties or fifties with multiple sclerosis.

This clonotype was seen repeatedly, ten times or more. V usage is TRBV4-1 and J usage is TRBJ2-7, with D possibly matching TRBD2 (5 bases). The V gene lost 3 bases and the J gene lost 2 bases, with 17 bases spanning the gap. The germline V gene encodes CDR1 MGHRA and CDR2 YSYEKL. The CDR3 length is 16 residues. CDR3 amino acids: CASSQFVGDGTYEQYF. The CDR3 DNA reads TGCGCCAGCAGCCAGTTTGTAGGAGACGGGACCTACGAGCAGTACTTC.

A few counts support this clonotype. One base away lies a much larger clone, so this may be a sequencing read error. V and J are TRBV5-1 and TRBJ2-1; tentatively, D is TRBD1 (6 bases). The V gene's germline CDR1 is SGHRS and CDR2 YFSETQ. The germline V and J ends were trimmed by 6 bases and 4 bases, with 11 bases remaining between them. The CDR3 covers 13 residues. CDR3 in amino acids: CASKTGKYNEQFF. CDR3 coding DNA: TGCGCCAGCAAGACAGGTAAGTACAATGAGCAGTTCTTC.

This clonotype was found many times. This rearrangement joins TRBV12-3 or TRBV12-4 to TRBJ1-1; TRBD1 might be the D (6 bases). The V and J ends lost 3 bases and 1 base respectively, with 12 bases between them. The length of the CDR3 is 15 residues. DNA of the CDR3: TGTGCCAGCAGTTTTCGCGAGACAGGGAACACTGAAGCTTTCTTT. Its protein is CASSFRETGNTEAFF.

This clonotype was counted at least ten times. This may be a read error: a much more frequent sequence differs by one nucleotide. V and J are TRBV20-1 and TRBJ1-2, with no clear D. This CDR3 is built from 12 residues. Between the trimmed V and J ends, which lost 4 bases and 4 bases, there was a span of 10 bases. Germline V gene data show CDR1 as DFQATT and CDR2 as SNEGSKA (reference sequence). CDR3 sequence: CSATESPYGYTF. In DNA form, the CDR3 reads TGCAGTGCTACGGAAAGTCCCTATGGCTACACCTTC.

The chain combines TRBV5-1 with TRBJ2-1, with TRBD1 matching 7 bases. Germline assignment: CDR1 SGHRS and CDR2 YFSETQ. The CDR3 has 14 residues. V lost 3 bases and J lost 7; bases outside the gene matches: 7. For the CDR3, the DNA is TGCGCCAGCAGCTCGGACAGGCGGAGGAATGAGCAGTTCTTC. It specifies CASSSDRRRNEQFF.

This clonotype has a count of ten or more. The rearrangement joins TRBV5-1 to TRBJ2-1, with D possibly matching TRBD2 (5 bases). CDR1 and CDR2 from the germline V gene are SGHRS and YFSETQ. This CDR3 has 15 amino acids. Between the trimmed V and J ends, which lost 4 bases and 5 bases, there was a span of 16 bases. The CDR3 loop reads CASSRRLGDNNEQFF. The DNA of the CDR3 is TGCGCCAGCAGCCGTCGACTCGGGGATAACAATGAGCAGTTCTTC.

The chain carries TRBV20-1 and TRBJ2-1; 9 nucleotides line up with TRBD1. The CDR3 consists of 14 residues. Trimming at V came to 0 bases and at J to 11 bases, leaving 8 bases not matched to a gene. Per germline, CDR1 DFQATT and CDR2 SNEGSKA (reference sequence). The CDR3, as DNA: TGCAGTGCTAGAGAGGGACAGGGAGCTAGAAAGCAGTTCTTC. Its translation: CSAREGQGARKQFF.

This clonotype was found many times. The chain joins TRBV5-1 to TRBJ2-2, with D possibly TRBD1 on 5 matching bases. CDR1 is SGHRS, CDR2 YFSETQ, per germline. Trimming removed 6 bases from V and 2 bases from J, with 14 bases in between. This CDR3 is 15 amino acids long. CDR3 nucleotides: TGCGCCAGCACCGAGTCAGGGTACAACACCGGGGAGCTGTTTTTT. This codes for CASTESGYNTGELFF. Variable domain in full (rest from reference TRBV5-1 and TRBJ2-2): KAGVTQTPRYLIKTRGQQVTLSCSPISGHRSVSWYQQTPGQGLQFLFEYFSETQRNKGNFPGRFSGRQFSNSRSEMNVSTLELGDSALYLCASTESGYNTGELFFGEGSRLTVL.

This sequence joins TRBV7-2 and TRBJ2-1, with 9 bases aligning to TRBD2. Per the germline V gene, CDR1 is SGHTA and CDR2 is FQGNSA. J was trimmed by 4 bases and V by 1 base; bases with no gene match: 5. This CDR3 has 16 residues. This chain's CDR3 is CASSLGGGAIYNEQFF. The DNA of the CDR3 is TGTGCCAGCAGCTTAGGCGGGGGGGCCATATACAATGAGCAGTTCTTC. The variable domain in full, with the rest retrieved from reference TRBV7-2 and TRBJ2-1, is GAGVSQSPSNKVTEKGKDVELRCDPISGHTALYWYRQSLGQGLEFLIYFQGNSAPDKSGLPSDRFSAERTGGSVSTLTIQRTQQEDSAVYLCASSLGGGAIYNEQFFGPGTRLTVL.

This clonotype was seen ten or more times. The V gene is TRBV20-1, the J gene TRBJ2-7; 9 bases agree with TRBD1. Germline V lookup: CDR1 DFQATT, CDR2 SNEGSKA (reference sequence). This CDR3 is 13 amino acids long. The ends lost 5 bases at V and 5 bases at J; junction bases unmatched: 7. CDR3 loop: CSALGQGRNEQYV. The CDR3 nucleotides read TGCAGTGCTCTTGGACAGGGGCGAAACGAGCAGTACGTC.

This clonotype was seen at least ten times. DNA of the CDR3: TGTGCCATCAGTGATCCCGGAATGTACCAAGAGACCCAGTACTTC. Amino acids: CAISDPGMYQETQYF. This chain connects TRBV10-3 to TRBJ2-5; the D is unclear. The CDR3 runs to 15 residues. Germline V gene data show CDR1 as ENHRY and CDR2 as SYGVKD. Trimming removed 3 bases from V and 0 bases from J, with 11 bases in between.

This clonotype was observed many times. The chain couples TRBV2 to TRBJ2-7; tentatively, D is TRBD1 or TRBD2 (6 bases each). This CDR3 comprises 14 residues. CDR1 and CDR2 (germline): SNHLY, FYNNEI. Trimming left V 1 base short and J 4 bases short, with 11 bases between. The CDR3 coding sequence is TGTGCCAGCAGTGAAGAGGGGGGTCTTTACGAGCAGTACTTC. The encoded protein is CASSEEGGLYEQYF.

There are many counts of this clonotype. The chain employs TRBV10-3 and TRBJ2-4, with D perhaps matching TRBD1 (6 bases). Trimming took off 2 bases at V and 9 bases at J, with 14 bases between the two ends. CDR1 ENHRY and CDR2 SYGVKD come from the germline V gene. CDR3 length: 14 amino acids. The chain's CDR3 is CAISENFETGIQYF. The DNA of the CDR3 is TGTGCCATCAGTGAGAATTTTGAGACAGGCATTCAGTACTTC.

This chain uses TRBV11-2 with TRBJ2-2, with D hard to call. Germline loops: CDR1 SGHAT, CDR2 FQNNGV. The CDR3 extends over 15 amino acids. V lost 5 bases and J 0 bases, leaving 10 bases between the germline ends. CDR3 nucleotides: TGTGCCAGCAGCATGGCACAGACGAACACCGGGGAGCTGTTTTTT. Protein product: CASSMAQTNTGELFF. Looking up the rest from reference TRBV11-2 and TRBJ2-2 gives the full variable domain: EAGVAQSPRYKIIEKRQSVAFWCNPISGHATLYWYQQILGQGPKLLIQFQNNGVVDDSQLPKDRFSAERLKGVDSTLKIQPAKLEDSAVYLCASSMAQTNTGELFFGEGSRLTVL.

In this sample, this clonotype turned up a few times. The rearrangement joins TRBV7-3 to TRBJ2-1, with 9 bases aligning to TRBD1. This CDR3 region has 15 residues. Germline V gives CDR1 SGHTA, CDR2 FQGTGA. V shed 3 bases, J shed 8 bases, and the junction held 8 bases outside the gene matches. The CDR3 nucleotides read TGTGCCAGCAGCTTGACAGGGGGTAGTAGCGATGAGCAGTTCTTC. It yields the protein CASSLTGGSSDEQFF.

The gene calls are TRBV12-3 or TRBV12-4 and TRBJ1-1; D call uncertain. V lost 4 bases and J lost 4, with 13 bases in between. This CDR3 has 14 amino acids. CDR3 in DNA: TGTGCCAGCAGTTGGGGAAAGGGAAGCACTGAAGCTTTCTTT. Translating gives CASSWGKGSTEAFF.

This clonotype appeared many times. The chain uses TRBV29-1 and TRBJ2-3; D perhaps matches TRBD1 (6 bases). CDR3 size: 13 residues. Germline V gene lookup returns CDR1 SQVTM and CDR2 ANQGSEA. Trimming removed 7 bases at V and 5 bases at J, with 16 bases between. In DNA form, the CDR3 reads TGCAGCGCTTATAGGACAGTAGGAGATACGCAGTATTTT. Translation gives CSAYRTVGDTQYF.

This clonotype came up many times. This chain uses TRBV5-1 with TRBJ2-5; D remains ambiguous. V shed 5 bases and J shed 1 base, with 12 bases lying between them. This CDR3 has 14 residues. Germline V gene lookup returns CDR1 SGHRS and CDR2 YFSETQ. The CDR3 is CASRTSMLQETQYF. DNA of the CDR3: TGCGCCAGCAGGACATCCATGCTCCAAGAGACCCAGTACTTC.

This clonotype was recorded many times. This chain joins TRBV27 and TRBJ2-6, with a tentative D call TRBD1 (6 bases). The V gene's germline CDR1 is MNHEY and CDR2 SMNVEV (reference sequence). Trimming stripped 3 bases from V and 3 bases from J, with 9 bases between. CDR3 size: 15 residues. CDR3 protein: CASSLNRDGANVLTF. As DNA, the CDR3 is TGTGCCAGCAGTTTGAACAGGGATGGGGCCAACGTCCTGACTTTC.

Many counts were recorded for this clonotype. The rearrangement links TRBV9 to TRBJ2-1; no clear D gene. From germline, CDR1 is SGDLS and CDR2 YYNGEE. Trimming left V 4 bases short and J 9 bases short, with 11 bases between. The CDR3 is 12 residues long. CDR3 DNA: TGTGCCAGCAGCCCCAGTCTACTTGAGCAGTTCTTC. It translates to CASSPSLLEQFF.